This T cell receptor beta chain was sequenced during a study of shared clonotypes between healthy human individuals (dated by TCRdb to between 2020 and 2021). About the full investigation: The cohort comprised a couple of women and a few men aged 18 to 49 years. For each donor, CD4 naive and CD4 memory were each run on three plates, CD8 naive on two plates, and CD8 memory on one plate. To estimate repertoire size and how much clonotype sharing occurs between individuals, the study deeply sequenced the blood TCR repertoires of 4 to 6 healthy adults. Libraries were prepared and TCR repertoires were sequenced by different laboratories using diverse techniques, in order to increase sequencing depth and limit assay-specific biases. Between about 0.85 and 8.9 billion PBMCs per donor were obtained by leukapheresis. Overall study outcomes, separate from this receptor: Because the study included a small number of donors, the genetic and exposure-history diversity represented was limited. Sampling was limited to blood, and TCR repertoires in tissue likely differ from TCR repertoires in blood. When a handful of donors were compared, the shared fraction of clonotypes was around 5.1% for naive CD4, 3.5% to 4% for naive CD8, 2% to 2.5% for memory CD4, and 0.4% for memory CD8. Compared with non-shared clonotypes, the clonotypes found in all four sorted-subset donors had higher generation probabilities. Naive subsets generally had larger estimated clonotype richness than memory subsets. Pairwise subsampling indicated that sequencing depth was expected to affect the degree of clonotype sharing among donors. Incomplete sequencing was indicated by rarefaction of sorted-subset datasets, despite the large sequencing depth.

Concerning this clone itself: Its antigen remains undetermined. No base qualities exist here, and no much larger clone lies one base off it.

The donors were healthy, HIV-negative adults who had no recently reported acute infections or vaccinations. Only Caucasian adults living in Nashville, Tennessee, USA were represented among the donors. CD4+ T cells were enriched by magnetic negative selection, after which naive cells were positively selected on CD45RA and the negative fraction was taken as the memory subset. Blood was collected by leukapheresis, and PBMCs were isolated by Ficoll-Histopaque density gradient centrifugation and then cryopreserved in liquid nitrogen vapor phase. Purity and quantity of every magnetically sorted T cell population were checked by analytical flow cytometry. Genomic DNA was isolated from each sorted fraction and quantified by UV absorbance on a Nanodrop 2000c. Per the germline V gene, SGHTA is the CDR1 and FQGNSA is the CDR2. Counted from cysteine to phenylalanine, this CDR3 has 14 amino acids. CDR3 DNA is the only sequence kept; it has 42 bases, read in frame from the first base. Cut back by 5 bases and 5 bases, the V and J ends lie 13 bases apart.

Using the deep immunoSEQ assay, TCR CDR3 regions were amplified from genomic DNA by multiplex PCR. Extracted genomic DNA from each cell subset was spread evenly across all wells of several immunoSEQ 96-well plates, with each plate serving as a replicate. For sorted subsets, about 200 ng genomic DNA, equal to approximately 30,000 T cell genomes, was loaded into each replicate PCR. The purified libraries were quantified using a Qubit 3.0 fluorometer, sized with a Bioanalyzer 2100, and then quantified again using the KAPA Library Quantification kit. Each immunoSEQ 96-well plate was sequenced on its own single-read 150-cycle Illumina NextSeq 550 flow cell. The study's own analysis went as follows. Because the immunoSEQ output held only junctional sequences and lacked quality scores, the filtering could not match the filtering applied to full-length reads. Sequences were annotated with PyIR, a Python wrapper for IgBLAST v1.9, and V/J genes and CDR3 were assigned using IMGT germline references. Reads were filtered out if the reads had weak V/J assignments (E-value above 1e-6), no CDR3, stop codons, out-of-frame junctions, or ambiguous translated residues. V3J clonotypes were defined as sequences sharing the same inferred V gene, J gene, and CDR3 amino acid sequence. Percentage overlap between repertoires was computed as shared unique clonotypes divided by the size of the smaller repertoire. Repertoire richness was assessed with RTK rarefaction, the Chao1 estimator, and Recon v2.1 estimates of unobserved clonotypes. For all TCRbeta clonotypes obtained by the gDNA method from several donors, generation probabilities were computed with OLGA. The immuneACCESS repertoire file appears here via TCRdb, limited to in-frame rearrangements. These files lack a portion of the clones; in checked studies, under half of the deficit traces to unresolved V genes, and the cause of the others is not known. Clonal size and the V and J genes are those of that table, whereas D and trimming came from the DNA. The sample table holds a few million clones, of which approximately 93% were seen once. 0.39% of the sample is in the top ten clones.

The V gene is TRBV7-2 and the J gene is TRBJ2-1; the D gene could be TRBD1 or TRBD2, each one agreeing over 5 bases. The TCR sequence derives from a man younger than 35 in good health. Some clones in this sample may be carry-over from other donors' samples. Sequenced input: naive CD4+ T cells from PBMCs. This specimen's cell subset or site label, per the study, means: CD45RA+ positively selected. For the CDR3, the sequence is CASSPSRDHNEQFF. The bases are TGTGCCAGCAGCCCCAGCCGGGACCACAATGAGCAGTTCTTC.